This entry describes one TCR beta chain. The antigen is not known. Its ends do not fully match the called genes, so a read error is possible. The sample contains more than one DNA sequence encoding this CDR3. Generated by immunoSEQ multiplex PCR, the TCRdb table keeps only in-frame clones and is missing some. The top ten hold more than 20% of the sample, which has roughly 40,000 clones, nearly 80% seen once. This entry is derived from a study of radiotherapy plus CTLA-4 blockade in lung cancer. On the study more broadly: Disease control reached around 30%, with objective responses in 15% to 20%. Findings and limits, study-wide: TCR clones originating in tumors grew in number in blood after radiotherapy plus ipilimumab.

Participants had chemo-refractory metastatic non-small-cell lung cancer and were treated with focal radiation plus ipilimumab CTLA-4 blockade. Germline V CDR1 and CDR2: SGHTA, FQGNSA. CDR3 length: 15 amino acids. The receptor was derived from a human donor with non-small cell lung cancer that progressed on radiotherapy plus ipilimumab. Source: peripheral blood, taken from a patient treated with radiotherapy plus ipilimumab. The chain carries TRBV7-2 and TRBJ2-5, with 7 positions matching TRBD1. CDR3 DNA sequence: TGCGCCAGCAGCTTAGGGGGACAGAAGGTAGAGACCCAGTACTTC. This codes for CASSLGGQKVETQYF.